The 19 T cell receptor beta chains presented below share a single source sample, sequenced in a study of long-term antiretroviral therapy in people with HIV. Investigators performed immunoSEQ version v3.0 at survey level. The protocol was immunoSEQ multiplex PCR, while the TCRdb copy is restricted to in-frame clones and leaves out a portion. The profile shows more than 25,000 clones, roughly 87% of them singletons. This sample comprised unsorted PBMCs, obtained 2 years after starting antiretroviral therapy. The receptors stem from a man aged 45-60 years with HIV.

The chain recombines TRBV5-4 with TRBJ2-3, with D unresolved. Germline V gene sequence: CDR1 SGHNT, CDR2 YYREEE (reference sequence). V gave up 0 bases and J gave up 5 bases, with 4 bases separating them. This CDR3 region has 12 residues. This CDR3 is CASSLARDTQYF. The CDR3 DNA sequence: TGTGCCAGCAGCTTGGCGAGAGATACGCAGTATTTT.

The V and J genes are TRBV27 and TRBJ1-1, with D tentatively TRBD1 (6 bases). The V and J ends lost 4 bases and 2 bases respectively, with 8 bases between them. Germline CDR1 is MNHEY and CDR2 is SMNVEV (reference sequence). This CDR3 contains 13 residues. The CDR3 bases are TGTGCCAGCAGTTACAGGGTAAACACTGAAGCTTTCTTT. Its translation is CASSYRVNTEAFF.

The rearrangement links TRBV6-1 to TRBJ1-6; D is unresolved. CDR1 MNHNS and CDR2 SASEGT come from the germline V gene. CDR3 length: 13 amino acids. V was trimmed by 11 bases and J by 7 bases, leaving 15 bases between them. CDR3 sequence (DNA): TGTGCCCTAAATATGCTCCCGAATTCACCCCTCCACTTT. Its protein product is CALNMLPNSPLHF.

J is TRBJ2-7 and V is TRBV5-4; TRBD2 is a possible D gene (6 bases). Per the germline V gene, CDR1 is SGHNT and CDR2 is YYREEE (reference sequence). The germline V and J ends were trimmed by 2 bases and 1 base, with 13 bases remaining between them. The CDR3 consists of 15 residues. CDR3 sequence (DNA): TGTGCCAGCAGCTTCGGATCTAGCGTGTCCTACGAGCAGTACTTC. Protein product: CASSFGSSVSYEQYF.

This chain links TRBV5-4 with TRBJ1-2; 9 bases fit TRBD1. Germline CDR1 SGHNT, CDR2 YYREEE (reference sequence). The CDR3 extends over 13 amino acids. V shed 1 base and J 6 bases; nucleotides not matched to a gene: 1. The CDR3 is CASSLTGGDGYTF. DNA of the CDR3: TGTGCCAGCAGCTTGACAGGGGGCGATGGCTACACCTTC.

V is TRBV4-1 and J is TRBJ2-6; D uncertain. Germline values: CDR1 MGHRA, CDR2 YSYEKL. V lost 2 bases to trimming and J lost 6 bases, with 17 bases between them. The CDR3 contains 17 residues. The CDR3 DNA follows: TGCGCCAGCAGCCAAAGCCCCCCACCTGTTCAGGCCAACGTCCTGACTTTC. Its translation is CASSQSPPPVQANVLTF.

The chain couples TRBV6-5 to TRBJ2-7; D ambiguous. This CDR3 has 15 amino acids. The germline V gene encodes CDR1 MNHEY and CDR2 SVGAGI. V was shortened by 1 base and J by 4 bases, with 14 bases between the two germline ends. CDR3 loop: CASSYYDGTDYEQYF. In nucleotides, the CDR3 is TGTGCCAGCAGTTACTACGACGGAACAGATTACGAGCAGTACTTC.

This clone appeared a single time. This chain links TRBV27 with TRBJ2-7, with TRBD1 identical over 9 bases. This CDR3 region has 15 residues. CDR1 MNHEY and CDR2 SMNVEV come from the germline V gene (reference sequence). Trimming at V came to 2 bases and at J to 3 bases, leaving 5 bases not matched to a gene. The CDR3 protein is CASSLPGQGIYEQYF. CDR3 bases: TGTGCCAGCAGTTTACCGGGACAGGGCATCTACGAGCAGTACTTC.

The gene calls are TRBV18 and TRBJ2-3; 9 bases are a match to TRBD1. The CDR3 runs 16 residues. V lost 1 base to trimming and J lost 2 bases; unmatched junction nucleotides: 4. Looked up from germline, CDR1 is KGHSH and CDR2 is LQKENI. The CDR3 coding sequence is TGTGCCAGCTCACCACTGGGACAGGGATACACAGATACGCAGTATTTT. Translation: CASSPLGQGYTDTQYF.

This chain links TRBV4-1 with TRBJ1-2, with TRBD1 matching 7 bases. This CDR3 spans 14 amino acids. Unmatched junction bases numbered 9, after V lost 6 bases and J lost 5 bases. Looked up from germline, CDR1 is MGHRA and CDR2 is YSYEKL. The CDR3 DNA is TGCGCCAGCAGACCCGCGGACAGGCGTTATGGCTACACCTTC. Translation: CASRPADRRYGYTF.

This chain connects TRBV19 to TRBJ1-2; 7 bases align to TRBD1. V gave up 8 bases and J gave up 7 bases; unmatched junction bases: 4. The CDR3 spans 11 residues. Per the germline V gene, CDR1 is LNHDA and CDR2 is SQIVND (reference sequence). The CDR3 sequence is CASETGLGYTF. CDR3 in DNA: TGTGCCAGTGAGACAGGGCTTGGCTACACCTTC.

CDR3 residues: CASTEGGTDLWEQYF. The CDR3 DNA sequence: TGCGCCAGCACCGAGGGTGGGACAGACCTTTGGGAGCAGTACTTC. This sequence joins TRBV10-2 and TRBJ2-7; 7 bases map to TRBD1. The J segment lost 7 bases and the V segment lost 7 bases, leaving 16 bases of the junction unmatched. CDR1 is WSHSY, CDR2 SAAADI, per germline. This CDR3 is built from 15 residues.

The chain couples TRBV15 to TRBJ1-1, with D possibly matching TRBD1 (5 bases). Germline V CDR1 and CDR2: LNHNV, YYDKDF (reference sequence). With 1 base removed from V and 1 base from J, the gap between germline ends came to 10 bases. The CDR3 extends over 15 amino acids. CDR3 coding DNA: TGTGCCACCAGCAGAGGTGGGGGGGGGAACACTGAAGCTTTCTTT. This sequence encodes CATSRGGGGNTEAFF.

The chain has TRBV15 and TRBJ2-3; maybe TRBD2 (5 bases). In germline, CDR1 is LNHNV, CDR2 YYDKDF (reference sequence). The CDR3 is made up of 15 amino acids. V was clipped by 0 bases and J by 0 bases, with 7 bases between them. CDR3 nucleotide sequence: TGTGCCACCAGCAGAGATCGGGGTAGCACAGATACGCAGTATTTT. Its protein is CATSRDRGSTDTQYF.

The rearrangement joins TRBV27 to TRBJ2-3; TRBD1 might be the D (6 bases). Germline values: CDR1 MNHEY, CDR2 SMNVEV (reference sequence). CDR3 length: 14 amino acids. Trimming removed 5 bases at V and 6 bases at J, with 15 bases between. CDR3 sequence (DNA): TGTGCCAGCAGTCCACAATGGACAGACGATACGCAGTATTTT. Encoded protein: CASSPQWTDDTQYF.

The CDR3 here is CASTSLGQIRNTIYF. DNA for the CDR3: TGTGCCAGCACTTCCCTTGGACAGATCAGAAACACCATATATTTT. V gene TRBV28 combines with J gene TRBJ1-3; a possible D gene is TRBD1 (6 bases). Trimming removed 7 bases from V and 5 bases from J, with 18 bases in between. The germline CDR1 and CDR2 sequences are MDHEN and SYDVKM. The CDR3 is made up of 15 amino acids.

This clone was counted once. The CDR3 nucleotides are TGTGCCAGCAGTTCCACAGGGTCCTCCTACAATGAGCAGTTCTTC. It codes for CASSSTGSSYNEQFF. The chain joins TRBV28 to TRBJ2-1; perhaps TRBD1 as D (6 bases). V was clipped by 4 bases and J by 0 bases, with 10 bases between them. The germline gives CDR1 MDHEN, CDR2 SYDVKM. The CDR3 is 15 residues long. Looking up the rest from reference TRBV28 and TRBJ2-1 gives the full variable domain: DVKVTQSSRYLVKRTGEKVFLECVQDMDHENMFWYRQDPGLGLRLIYFSYDVKMKEKGDIPEGYSVSREKKERFSLILESASTNQTSMYLCASSSTGSSYNEQFFGPGTRLTVL.

The chain carries TRBV6-6 and TRBJ2-3; 12 positions agree with TRBD2. Germline-derived CDR1 and CDR2 are MNHNY and SVGAGI (reference sequence). This CDR3 has 16 residues. Unmatched junction bases numbered 4, after V lost 5 bases and J lost 1 base. This CDR3 is CASSRRLAGGTDTQYF. DNA of the CDR3: TGTGCCAGCAGTCGCCGACTAGCGGGAGGCACAGATACGCAGTATTTT.

This rearrangement joins TRBV7-9 to TRBJ2-3, with D possibly TRBD2 on 6 matching bases. Looked up from germline, CDR1 is SEHNR and CDR2 is FQNEAQ (reference sequence). The CDR3 runs to 15 residues. V was trimmed by 0 bases and J by 4 bases, leaving 11 bases between them. CDR3 bases: TGTGCCAGCAGCTTAGCGGCGGAGGGTCCAGATACGCAGTATTTT. Its translation: CASSLAAEGPDTQYF.